Included here is one T cell receptor beta chain sequence, with context. These data originate in a study of CD8+CD57+ T cells in acquired aplastic anemia. Genomic DNA constituted the template upon which TCR beta VDJ and CDR3 profiling was performed. TCRdb reprocessed the reads via MiXCR and lists one record per CDR3 protein. The sample yields 310,000 or so distinct CDR3 sequences, 45% to 65% seen once. Selection for sequencing was limited to patients who had shown CD8+CD57+ cell expansion by flow cytometry. The CDR3 is made up of 13 amino acids. CDR1 and CDR2 from the germline V gene are DFQATT and SNEGSKA (reference sequence). Trimming took off 3 bases at V and 7 bases at J, with 15 bases between the two ends.

The sequenced sample consisted of sorted CD4+, CD8+, or CD8+CD57+ T cells (not recorded which) from PBMCs. This TCR came from a human donor with aplastic anemia. The V call is TRBV20-1, the J call TRBJ2-5; D perhaps matches TRBD2 (6 bases). CDR3 bases: TGCAGTGCTAGGGCAGGGACTGGGGGGACCCAGTACTTC. Protein sequence: CSARAGTGGTQYF.